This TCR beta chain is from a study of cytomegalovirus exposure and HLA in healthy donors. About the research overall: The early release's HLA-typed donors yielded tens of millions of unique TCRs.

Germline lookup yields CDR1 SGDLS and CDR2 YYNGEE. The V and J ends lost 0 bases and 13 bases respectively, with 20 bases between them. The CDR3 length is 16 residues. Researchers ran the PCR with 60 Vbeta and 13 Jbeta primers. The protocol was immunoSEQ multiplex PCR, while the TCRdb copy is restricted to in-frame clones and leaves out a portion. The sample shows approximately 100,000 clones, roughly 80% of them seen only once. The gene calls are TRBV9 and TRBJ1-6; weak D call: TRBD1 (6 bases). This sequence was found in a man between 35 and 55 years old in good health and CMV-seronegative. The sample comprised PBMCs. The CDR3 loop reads CASSVATGPWVLPLHF. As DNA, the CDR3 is TGTGCCAGCAGCGTAGCTACAGGGCCTTGGGTTTTGCCCCTCCACTTT.